Listed here are 2 T cell receptor beta chains from one sample, sequenced in a study of identical twins. TCRdb reanalysed the 5' RACE reads using MiXCR and keeps one entry per CDR3 protein. This sample has under 900,000 distinct CDR3 sequences, with 18% found just once. The same sample was also used in a study of T cells expressing NK-cell markers.

The sequencing input was PBMCs. These receptors came from a woman in her late teens or twenties in good health.

This clonotype was seen only a few times. In DNA form, the CDR3 reads TGTGCCAGCAGTTTCCGGGCAAGGACAGATACGCAGTATTTT. This encodes CASSFRARTDTQYF. The rearrangement joins TRBV12-3 or TRBV12-4 to TRBJ2-3; no definite D call. The CDR3 is 14 residues long. V was cut by 3 bases and J by 3 bases, with 10 bases left in between.

This clonotype was found a few times. The rearrangement joins TRBV24-1 to TRBJ2-1; the D is unclear. Trimming left V 4 bases short and J 5 bases short, with 14 bases between. This CDR3 spans 15 amino acids. In germline, CDR1 is KGHDR, CDR2 SFDVKD. CDR3 sequence (DNA): TGTGCCACCAGTGAACCGAGCCAGGAAAACAATGAGCAGTTCTTC. Translated, it gives CATSEPSQENNEQFF.